This record concerns one T cell receptor beta chain sequence. This record comes from a study of T cell changes during pregnancy in multiple sclerosis. The assay was immunoSEQ multiplex PCR, and TCRdb's table has in-frame clones only and misses some. The sample records under 10,000 clones, about nine tenths being singletons. Looked up from germline, CDR1 is MNHEY and CDR2 is SVGAGI. This CDR3 contains 12 residues. Trimming left V 5 bases short and J 3 bases short, with 7 bases between. The material sequenced was CD8+ T cells from peripheral blood mononuclear cells, taken in the first trimester of pregnancy. The sequence was obtained from a female donor in good health, enrolled as a control in a pregnancy study. This chain connects TRBV6-5 to TRBJ1-2, with D unresolved. In nucleotides, the CDR3 is TGTGCCAGCAGTCCGGGTGACTATGGCTACACCTTC. As protein: CASSPGDYGYTF.